The entry below describes one TCR beta chain. Its antigen is as yet unknown. The trim removed 5 bases at V and 3 bases at J, leaving 7 bases unmatched. Per the germline V gene, CDR1 is SGHNT and CDR2 is YYREEE (reference sequence). The CDR3 is made up of 15 amino acids. Treatment in this sample: approximately 10-day PBMC culture with coronavirus spike peptide pools or control peptides (ViraFEST assay). This sample is drawn from a study of vaccination and CD4 T cells after COVID-19. Study-wide context: Once diagnosed, patients had post-COVID samples drawn a median roughly 97 days later (range 35 to 161). The stimulating agents, overlapping spike peptides, came from SARS-CoV-2, HCoV-NL63, HCoV-OC43 and HCoV-229E. The study's findings and limits: Data came from relatively few convalescent patients and lacked early post-infection timepoints.

Sequenced with the Oncomine TCR Beta short-read assay was DNA taken from cultured CD4+ T cells. One entry per CDR3 protein results from TCRdb running MiXCR on the PCR reads. This table holds roughly 15,000 distinct CDR3 sequences, around 45% found once. This receptor was obtained from a human donor who received a COVID-19 vaccine. Specimen: CD4+ T cells from blood, cultured in vitro, collected before SARS-CoV-2 vaccination. The rearrangement links TRBV5-4 to TRBJ2-5; 10 bases line up with TRBD2. The CDR3 nucleotides read TGTGCCAGCAGTCGGGCTAGCGGGGGTGAAGAGACCCAGTACTTC. Its protein is CASSRASGGEETQYF.